Presented here are 19 T cell receptor beta chains from one specimen sequenced in a study of blood T cell repertoires in COVID-19. Only in-frame clones appear in the TCRdb table, and some are missing; sequencing was by immunoSEQ multiplex PCR. Of fewer than 350,000 clones in the sample, roughly 90% were seen once. Sequenced input: PBMCs or T cells enriched from blood (not recorded which). The receptors were gathered from a woman in her late teens or twenties with acute COVID-19.

This chain links TRBV29-1 with TRBJ2-7; possible D gene TRBD2, 5 bases. The CDR3 length is 12 residues. V lost 7 bases, J lost 3 bases, and 13 bases lay in between. Looked up from germline, CDR1 is SQVTM and CDR2 is ANQGSEA. The CDR3 region is CSAGRTYYEQYF. CDR3 in DNA: TGCAGCGCCGGGCGGACTTACTACGAGCAGTACTTC.

The chain couples TRBV30 to TRBJ2-1; TRBD2 matches 9 bases. V was clipped by 2 bases and J by 4 bases; unmatched bases: 6. The germline V gene has CDR1 GTSNPN and CDR2 SVGIG (reference sequence). There are 15 residues in the CDR3. The CDR3 DNA reads TGTGCCTGGAGTCCCGGACTAGCGTCTTACAATGAGCAGTTCTTC. Protein product: CAWSPGLASYNEQFF.

The genes are TRBV28 and TRBJ1-4; no clear D gene. Trimming cost V 1 base and J 0 bases, with 6 bases left between them. The CDR3 totals 15 residues. Per the germline V gene, CDR1 is MDHEN and CDR2 is SYDVKM. CDR3 nucleotide sequence: TGTGCCAGCAGTTTATCTTTTGCAACTAATGAAAAACTGTTTTTT. This sequence encodes CASSLSFATNEKLFF.

The chain links TRBV27 to TRBJ2-7; TRBD2 matches 7 bases. Germline CDR1 MNHEY, CDR2 SMNVEV (reference sequence). The V segment lost 2 bases and the J segment 4 bases; nucleotides outside the gene matches: 8. The CDR3 is 15 amino acids. As DNA, the CDR3 is TGTGCCAGCAGTTTAGCGTACAGGCGGGAGTACGAGCAGTACTTC. The encoded protein is CASSLAYRREYEQYF.

The gene calls are TRBV6-5 and TRBJ2-7; D perhaps matches TRBD2 (5 bases). Germline lookup yields CDR1 MNHEY and CDR2 SVGAGI. The V end was cut by 6 bases, the J end by 4 bases, with 13 bases between. The CDR3 covers 13 residues. CDR3 DNA sequence: TGTGCCAGCAGCTACCTGACGGGATACGAGCAGTACTTC. Translating gives CASSYLTGYEQYF.

The V call is TRBV19, the J call TRBJ2-7; D is uncertain. Germline V gene sequence: CDR1 LNHDA, CDR2 SQIVND (reference sequence). The CDR3 loop spans 13 amino acids. Trimming took 4 bases from V and 4 from J, leaving 11 bases between them. CDR3 sequence reads: CASSNLDGYEQYF. For the CDR3, the DNA is TGTGCCAGTAGTAATCTCGACGGGTACGAGCAGTACTTC.

V gene TRBV6-5 combines with J gene TRBJ2-7, with 10 bases fitting TRBD1. The V gene's germline CDR1 is MNHEY and CDR2 SVGAGI. The CDR3 sequence is 14 residues long. V shed 8 bases and J 0 bases; nucleotides not matched to a gene: 4. CDR3 bases: TGTGCCAGCCAAGACAGGGGGCCCTCCTACGAGCAGTACTTC. The encoded protein is CASQDRGPSYEQYF.

V and J are TRBV27 and TRBJ2-2; 7 nucleotides match TRBD2. This CDR3 spans 16 amino acids. Trimming at V came to 6 bases and at J to 3 bases, leaving 10 bases not matched to a gene. Germline CDR1 MNHEY, CDR2 SMNVEV (reference sequence). The DNA for the CDR3 is TGTGCCAGCAGGACCCTCCTGCGGGGGTACACCGGGGAGCTGTTTTTT. Translated, it gives CASRTLLRGYTGELFF.

The J gene is TRBJ2-7, the V gene TRBV6-1, with TRBD1 matching over 8 bases. The trim removed 2 bases at V and 3 bases at J, leaving 3 bases unmatched. The germline gives CDR1 MNHNS, CDR2 SASEGT. This CDR3 has 14 residues. The CDR3 DNA sequence: TGTGCCAGCAGTGAATCGGGACAGGTCTACGAGCAGTACTTC. It is translated as CASSESGQVYEQYF.

This chain connects TRBV3-1 (or the pseudogene TRBV3-2) to TRBJ2-1; 10 nucleotides align to TRBD2. In germline, CDR1 is LGHDT, CDR2 YNNKEL (reference sequence). This CDR3 is 14 amino acids long. Germline trimming cut 3 bases from V and 8 bases from J; bases unmatched to any gene: 4. Here the CDR3 reads CASSHQREGYEQFF. In DNA, the CDR3 is TGTGCCAGCAGCCATCAGCGGGAGGGGTATGAGCAGTTCTTC.

The V gene is TRBV14, the J gene TRBJ2-4; TRBD2 matches at 11 bases. Trimming took 1 base from V and 9 from J; bases not matched to a gene: 5. Germline V gives CDR1 SGHDN, CDR2 FVKESK. The CDR3 covers 15 residues. The CDR3 nucleotides are TGTGCCAGCAGCCAAGGGGGACTAGCGGCAAGCATTCAGTACTTC. Translating gives CASSQGGLAASIQYF.

The rearrangement joins TRBV7-9 to TRBJ1-3; weak D call: TRBD1 (5 bases). The CDR3 loop spans 16 amino acids. Germline CDR1 and CDR2: SEHNR and FQNEAQ (reference sequence). Trimming removed 4 bases at V and 2 bases at J, with 15 bases between. CDR3 coding DNA: TGTGCCAGCAGCTCCGAGACAGCTCTTACTGGAAACACCATATATTTT. Its protein is CASSSETALTGNTIYF.

The chain joins TRBV19 to TRBJ2-1; weak D call: TRBD2 (6 bases). CDR3 length equals 18 residues. Germline V gene lookup returns CDR1 LNHDA and CDR2 SQIVND (reference sequence). Trimming took 0 bases from V and 4 from J, leaving 19 bases between them. The CDR3 nucleotides are TGTGCCAGTAGTATAGACGCCCCGGGGGTGCTCTCTTACAATGAGCAGTTCTTC. Protein sequence: CASSIDAPGVLSYNEQFF.

This clone has a handful of counts. The rearrangement uses TRBV3-1 (or the pseudogene TRBV3-2) and TRBJ2-7; D gene unclear. This CDR3 is built from 11 residues. Germline CDR1 and CDR2: LGHDT and YNNKEL (reference sequence). Trimming pared 2 bases from V and 6 bases from J, leaving 5 bases between. DNA of the CDR3: TGTGCCAGCAGCCAATTCTCCGAGCAGTACTTC. This sequence encodes CASSQFSEQYF.

The J gene is TRBJ1-1, the V gene TRBV7-2; D is undetermined. Looked up from germline, CDR1 is SGHTA and CDR2 is FQGNSA. Trimming shortened V by 5 bases and J by 2 bases, and 21 bases separated the two germline ends. The CDR3 loop spans 17 amino acids. The CDR3 DNA follows: TGTGCCAGCAGCCCACTCGGGTTGATAAGCGATAACACTGAAGCTTTCTTT. It translates to CASSPLGLISDNTEAFF.

The chain uses TRBV7-2 and TRBJ1-5; 7 nucleotides agree with TRBD1. Per the germline V gene, CDR1 is SGHTA and CDR2 is FQGNSA. The V segment lost 5 bases and the J segment 8 bases; nucleotides outside the gene matches: 6. CDR3 size: 13 residues. CDR3 in amino acids: CASSQPTGEPQHF. CDR3 DNA sequence: TGTGCCAGCAGCCAACCCACAGGGGAGCCCCAGCATTTT.

In its sample, this clone was seen once. The rearrangement links TRBV10-3 to TRBJ2-7; D is possibly TRBD2 (5 bases). Trimming took 6 bases from V and 3 from J, leaving 15 bases between them. This CDR3 has 14 residues. The germline gives CDR1 ENHRY, CDR2 SYGVKD. Here the CDR3 reads CAISEGSSGYEQYF. The CDR3 bases are TGTGCCATCAGCGAGGGTTCCTCGGGCTACGAGCAGTACTTC.

The chain joins TRBV28 to TRBJ1-3, with 7 bases aligning to TRBD1. The CDR3 covers 17 residues. Looked up from germline, CDR1 is MDHEN and CDR2 is SYDVKM. V was clipped by 6 bases and J by 1 base; unmatched bases: 12. CDR3 in amino acids: CASSFAGGKGSGNTIYF. CDR3 nucleotide sequence: TGTGCCAGCAGCTTCGCAGGGGGGAAGGGGTCTGGAAACACCATATATTTT.

This chain joins TRBV14 and TRBJ2-5; TRBD2 might be the D (5 bases). The CDR3 runs to 14 residues. The germline V and J ends were trimmed by 4 bases and 2 bases, with 11 bases remaining between them. Germline V gene lookup returns CDR1 SGHDN and CDR2 FVKESK. CDR3 residues: CASSPRADQETQYF. DNA for the CDR3: TGTGCCAGCAGCCCACGAGCGGATCAAGAGACCCAGTACTTC.